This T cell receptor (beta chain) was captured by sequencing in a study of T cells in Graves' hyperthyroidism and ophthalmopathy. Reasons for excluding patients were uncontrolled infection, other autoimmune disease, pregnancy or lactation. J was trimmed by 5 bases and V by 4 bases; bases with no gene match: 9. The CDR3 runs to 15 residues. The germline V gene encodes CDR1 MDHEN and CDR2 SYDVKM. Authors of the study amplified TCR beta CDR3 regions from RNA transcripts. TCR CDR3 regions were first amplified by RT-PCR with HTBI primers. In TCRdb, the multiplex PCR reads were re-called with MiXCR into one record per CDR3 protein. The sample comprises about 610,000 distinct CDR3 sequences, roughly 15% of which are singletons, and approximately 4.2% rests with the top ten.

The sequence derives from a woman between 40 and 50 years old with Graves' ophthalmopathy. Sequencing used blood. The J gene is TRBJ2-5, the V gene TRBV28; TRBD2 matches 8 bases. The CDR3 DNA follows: TGTGCCAGCAGTTCAGGAGCGGGAGATGCCGAGACCCAGTACTTC. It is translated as CASSSGAGDAETQYF.